This is a list of T cell receptor beta chains from one sample in a study of OX40 agonist ivuxolimab in advanced cancers. Using immunoSEQ multiplex PCR, the repertoire was profiled, and TCRdb retains in-frame clones only, with some absent. The sample lists around 150,000 clones, 90% to 95% occurring once. This material consisted of CD4+ or CD8+ T cells sorted from blood, taken in a trial of the OX40 agonist ivuxolimab. The receptors originated from an adult with an advanced solid tumor such as melanoma, head and neck, liver or kidney cancer. Both conserved end residues are part of each CDR3. D genes are given only for firm matches. The size field is filled for only some rows; it gives once, few, many or a size class.

TRBD1	.	TRBV6-5	TRBJ1-3	CASSSQGARLNTIYF	TGTGCCAGCAGCTCACAGGGGGCGAGACTAAACACCATATATTTT
.	.	TRBV5-4	TRBJ2-2	CASSFISGTAYTGELFF	TGTGCCAGCAGCTTTATCAGCGGGACAGCTTACACCGGGGAGCTGTTTTTT
.	.	TRBV4-1	TRBJ2-6	CASSQVGGRARTGANVLTF	TGCGCCAGCAGCCAAGTGGGCGGCAGGGCCAGAACTGGGGCCAACGTCCTGACTTTC
.	.	TRBV9	TRBJ1-1	CASSLRGGPLNTEAFF	TGTGCCAGCAGCTTACGGGGGGGTCCGCTGAACACTGAAGCTTTCTTT
.	.	TRBV18	TRBJ1-4	CASSPKNEKLFF	TGTGCCAGCTCACCGAAAAATGAAAAACTGTTTTTT
.	.	TRBV12-1	TRBJ1-2	CASSPISRCSYTF	TGTGCCAGCAGCCCTATCTCCAGGTGTAGCTACACCTTC
.	.	TRBV7-2	TRBJ1-2	CASSLVFGGYTF	TGTGCCAGCAGCTTAGTATTTGGTGGCTACACCTTC
TRBD1	.	TRBV4-2	TRBJ2-7	CASSGAGTGAHEQYF	TGTGCCAGCAGCGGAGCCGGGACAGGGGCCCACGAGCAGTACTTC
.	once	TRBV27	TRBJ2-2	CASSTLGEAGELFF	TGTGCCAGCAGTACGCTCGGGGAGGCCGGGGAGCTGTTTTTT
TRBD2	.	TRBV11-2	TRBJ2-5	CASSLGSTGGVQETQYF	TGTGCCAGCAGCTTAGGTAGTACGGGGGGTGTCCAAGAGACCCAGTACTTC
.	.	TRBV6-1	TRBJ1-1	CASTVTLTEAFF	TGTGCCAGCACCGTTACGTTAACTGAAGCTTTCTTT
.	.	TRBV9	TRBJ1-3	CASSGTGSGNTIYF	TGTGCCAGCAGCGGGACTGGCAGCGGAAACACCATATATTTT
.	.	TRBV28	TRBJ1-3	CASSRRLNTIYF	TGTGCCAGCAGCCGCAGATTAAACACCATATATTTT
.	.	TRBV15	TRBJ1-2	CATSRDRANYGYTF	TGTGCCACCAGCAGAGACAGAGCTAACTATGGCTACACCTTC
TRBD1	few	TRBV5-5	TRBJ2-5	CASSDARTGQETQYF	TGTGCCAGCAGCGACGCCCGGACAGGGCAAGAGACCCAGTACTTC
.	.	TRBV5-4	TRBJ1-6	CASSTGTANSPLHF	TGTGCCAGCAGCACCGGGACGGCAAATTCACCCCTCCACTTT
TRBD1	.	TRBV28	TRBJ2-1	CASSWRTGVLNEQFF	TGTGCCAGCAGTTGGAGGACAGGGGTACTCAATGAGCAGTTCTTC
TRBD2	.	TRBV4-3	TRBJ2-7	CASSQGGTSGNYEQYF	TGCGCCAGCAGCCAAGGCGGGACTAGCGGGAACTACGAGCAGTACTTC
TRBD2	.	TRBV19	TRBJ2-7	CASSGGLAGPIYEQYF	TGTGCCAGTAGTGGCGGACTAGCGGGCCCTATCTACGAGCAGTACTTC
.	.	TRBV7-2	TRBJ1-2	CASSPGTFGGYTF	TGTGCCAGCAGCCCCGGGACTTTTGGTGGCTACACCTTC
.	once	TRBV5-4	TRBJ1-5	CASSLDFHQPQHF	TGTGCCAGCAGCTTGGACTTTCATCAGCCCCAGCATTTT
TRBD2	.	TRBV9	TRBJ2-1	CASSVATSGGAAVNEQFF	TGTGCCAGCAGCGTAGCGACTAGCGGGGGGGCGGCAGTCAATGAGCAGTTCTTC
.	.	TRBV11-2	TRBJ1-6	CASSPRGQNSPLHF	TGTGCCAGCAGCCCCCGGGGGCAAAATTCACCCCTCCACTTT
.	.	TRBV6-5	TRBJ1-5	CASSYSRNQPQHF	TGTGCCAGCAGTTACTCTCGTAATCAGCCCCAGCATTTT
.	.	TRBV5-8	TRBJ1-5	CASSLDPFSNQPQHF	TGTGCCAGCAGCTTGGACCCTTTTAGCAATCAGCCCCAGCATTTT
.	.	TRBV20-1	TRBJ2-1	CSGHSNNEQFF	TGCAGTGGACACTCGAACAATGAGCAGTTCTTC
TRBD1	.	TRBV11-2	TRBJ1-4	CASSYRDRIEKLFF	TGTGCCAGCAGCTACCGGGACAGGATTGAAAAACTGTTTTTT
.	.	TRBV9	TRBJ1-1	CATPGGTEAFF	TGTGCCACCCCCGGCGGTACTGAAGCTTTCTTT
.	few	TRBV5-4	TRBJ2-3	CASSDPLSTDTQYF	TGTGCCAGCAGCGATCCACTCAGCACAGATACGCAGTATTTT
.	.	TRBV30	TRBJ1-1	CAWSGGWALGSTEAFF	TGTGCCTGGAGTGGGGGGTGGGCATTGGGGAGCACTGAAGCTTTCTTT
.	once	TRBV5-1	TRBJ1-1	CASSITGMNTEAFF	TGCGCCAGCAGCATTACCGGGATGAACACTGAAGCTTTCTTT
.	.	TRBV11-2	TRBJ2-3	CASSLADVYTQYF	TGTGCCAGCAGCTTAGCGGACGTTTATACGCAGTATTTT
TRBD1	.	TRBV4-1	TRBJ1-2	CASSHAGTGFNYGYTF	TGCGCCAGCAGCCACGCCGGGACAGGGTTTAACTATGGCTACACCTTC
TRBD1	.	TRBV7-2	TRBJ2-7	CASSLGLGTDSYEQYF	TGTGCCAGCAGCTTGGGTTTAGGGACAGATTCCTACGAGCAGTACTTC
.	.	TRBV6-1	TRBJ1-4	CATNTGASEKLFF	TGTGCCACCAATACCGGGGCGAGTGAAAAACTGTTTTTT
.	.	TRBV7-3	TRBJ2-7	CASSREGQTLYEQYF	TGTGCCAGCAGCCGGGAGGGACAGACCCTCTACGAGCAGTACTTC
.	.	TRBV10-3	TRBJ2-1	CAISESDRRVRRNEQFF	TGTGCCATCAGTGAGTCGGATCGCAGGGTACGTAGGAATGAGCAGTTCTTC
.	once	TRBV16	TRBJ2-5	CASSRQPREETQYF	TGTGCCAGCAGCCGCCAGCCACGGGAGGAGACCCAGTACTTC
TRBD2	.	TRBV11-2	TRBJ2-7	CASSSASGSGHEQYF	TGTGCCAGCAGCTCTGCTAGCGGGAGTGGCCACGAGCAGTACTTC